This entry lists 9 T cell receptor beta chains sequenced from one sample in a study of graft-versus-host responses after intestinal transplantation. Antigens for these TCRs are unknown. Sequencing was performed with immunoSEQ multiplex PCR; in TCRdb, only in-frame clones are kept and a portion is missing. In the table there are around 100,000 clones, around 94% of which are singletons. This sample comprised unstimulated CD4+ T cells sorted from spleen or lymph node cells, obtained before transplant. The receptors here all came from a human donor who was the organ donor for an intestinal transplant.

The chain combines TRBV21-1 with TRBJ1-3; TRBD1, the D gene given by the table, was not confirmed from the DNA. TRBV21-1 is given as a pseudogene. This CDR3 has 20 amino acids. The CDR3 DNA sequence: TGTGCCAACAAACCCCGAAGGAGTGCAGGGGCAATAAGCACTGGAAACACCATATATTTT. It is translated as CANKPRRSAGAISTGNTIYF.

The chain links TRBV7-2 to TRBJ2-1; 9 positions agree with TRBD1. V shed 5 bases and J 10 bases; nucleotides not matched to a gene: 15. This CDR3 has 16 residues. Germline V gene lookup returns CDR1 SGHTA and CDR2 FQGNSA. The CDR3 loop reads CASSRNTGQGEGEQFF. In DNA form, the CDR3 reads TGTGCCAGCAGCCGCAATACGGGACAGGGTGAGGGGGAGCAGTTCTTC.

The chain links TRBV6-6 to TRBJ1-1; D gene ambiguous. The V gene lost 1 base and the J gene lost 3 bases, with 6 bases spanning the gap. The CDR3 has 13 amino acids. Germline V gives CDR1 MNHNY, CDR2 SVGAGI (reference sequence). CDR3 nucleotide sequence: TGTGCCAGCAGTTACTGGAGTGACACTGAAGCTTTCTTT. Protein product: CASSYWSDTEAFF.

This rearrangement joins TRBV19 to TRBJ2-1, with 7 bases fitting TRBD2. This CDR3 contains 17 residues. The ends lost 4 bases at V and 0 bases at J; junction bases unmatched: 9. Germline V CDR1 and CDR2: LNHDA, SQIVND (reference sequence). CDR3 DNA: TGTGCCAGTAGTACTCGAACCACTAGCGCCTCCTACAATGAGCAGTTCTTC. Translated, it gives CASSTRTTSASYNEQFF.

The chain carries TRBV4-1 and TRBJ1-1; D remains ambiguous. Germline V gene lookup returns CDR1 MGHRA and CDR2 YSYEKL. V was trimmed by 0 bases and J by 0 bases, leaving 8 bases between them. The length of the CDR3 is 15 residues. The CDR3 region has the DNA TGCGCCAGCAGCCAAGATCGACTTCTGAACACTGAAGCTTTCTTT. It yields the protein CASSQDRLLNTEAFF.

CDR3 sequence (DNA): TGTGCCAGCAGTGAATACAGGGTCGAGTTAGCTGAAGCTTTCTTT. Protein sequence: CASSEYRVELAEAFF. The chain links TRBV2 to TRBJ1-1, with TRBD1 as a possible D gene (6 bases). Germline lookup yields CDR1 SNHLY and CDR2 FYNNEI. Trimming stripped 2 bases from V and 6 bases from J, with 16 bases between. The CDR3 is made up of 15 amino acids.

The chain joins TRBV5-1 to TRBJ2-7, with D possibly TRBD1 on 5 matching bases. The V and J ends lost 2 bases and 1 base respectively, with 7 bases between them. The CDR3 has 13 residues. From germline, CDR1 is SGHRS and CDR2 YFSETQ. The CDR3 region is CASSLGASYEQYF. The CDR3 DNA follows: TGCGCCAGCAGCTTAGGGGCGTCCTACGAGCAGTACTTC.

This rearrangement joins TRBV7-2 to TRBJ1-1; TRBD1 agrees at 10 bases. Germline V gives CDR1 SGHTA, CDR2 FQGNSA. V lost 2 bases to trimming and J lost 7 bases; unmatched junction nucleotides: 1. The CDR3 consists of 13 residues. The CDR3: CASSLWDRGEAFF. The CDR3 bases are TGTGCCAGCAGCTTATGGGACAGGGGTGAAGCTTTCTTT.

This clone was detected once. J is TRBJ2-1 and V is TRBV4-3; D gene ambiguous. The germline V gene encodes CDR1 LGHNA and CDR2 YSLEER. The V end was cut by 0 bases, the J end by 4 bases, with 13 bases between. The CDR3 extends over 16 amino acids. CDR3 loop: CASSQDHFGVYNEQFF. The CDR3 DNA reads as TGCGCCAGCAGCCAAGATCACTTTGGGGTTTACAATGAGCAGTTCTTC.